A single sample is the source of the 6 T cell receptor beta chains below, sequenced in a study of tumor-infiltrating lymphocytes in primary liver carcinoma. From around 18-30 mg of unsorted bulk tissue, DNA and RNA were co-extracted together. A primer in the constant region served to generate TCR beta cDNA from approximately 500 ng of total RNA. Generation of the TCR beta libraries relied on three nested multiplex PCR rounds using slightly modified ARM-PCR. Investigators reported that the first two PCR rounds, at around 10 cycles each, used TRBV1-TRBV30 forward primers with a C-beta reverse primer. TCRdb reanalysed the multiplex PCR reads using MiXCR and keeps one entry per CDR3 protein. The table has 85,000 to 100,000 distinct CDR3 sequences, about 70% seen once. Sequencing was done on a sample of tumor-adjacent normal liver tissue. The receptor set was obtained from a man aged 35 to 55 with primary liver carcinoma and hepatitis B virus infection.

A remark on this clonotype: Possible read error: a much larger clone is one base away. The CDR3 end shows no conserved phenylalanine or tryptophan, and so a read error is likely. The genes are TRBV7-8 and TRBJ1-5, with a possible D match to TRBD1 (6 bases). Germline V gives CDR1 SGHVS, CDR2 FQNEAQ. The CDR3 loop spans 15 amino acids. The germline V and J ends were trimmed by 5 bases and 4 bases, with 15 bases remaining between them. The CDR3: CASSPLQGPNQPQHY. CDR3 DNA sequence: TGTGCCAGCAGCCCTTTACAGGGACCTAATCAGCCCCAGCATTAT.

This rearrangement joins TRBV28 to TRBJ1-2; 7 bases are a match to TRBD1. The CDR3 spans 17 residues. Trimming removed 5 bases from V and 4 bases from J; junction bases left unmatched: 16. CDR1 is MDHEN, CDR2 SYDVKM, per germline. The CDR3 nucleotides are TGTGCCAGCAGTCCGCCAAACATCACTGGACAGGTCTATGGCTACACCTTC. This encodes CASSPPNITGQVYGYTF.

This clonotype was seen many times. The chain recombines TRBV10-3 with TRBJ2-5; D might be TRBD1 (6 bases). Germline V gene data show CDR1 as ENHRY and CDR2 as SYGVKD. V dropped 6 bases and J dropped 2 bases, with 13 bases sitting between them. The CDR3 is 14 amino acids. Written as DNA, the CDR3 is TGTGCCATCAGCCCAGGGGACGGACAAGAGACCCAGTACTTC. This codes for CAISPGDGQETQYF.

Note on this clonotype: It is likely a read error, because the conserved phenylalanine at the end of the CDR3 is missing. This chain joins TRBV12-3 or TRBV12-4 and TRBJ1-6; D call uncertain. Trimming shortened V by 6 bases and J by 10 bases, and 10 bases separated the two germline ends. CDR3 length: 12 residues. The CDR3 region has the DNA TGTGCCAGCAGGCGGGAGGAATCACCCCTCCACATT. Translated, it gives CASRREESPLHI.

Turning to this clonotype: A much larger clone lies a single base off, so this may be a read error. The rearrangement uses TRBV12-3 or TRBV12-4 and TRBJ2-4; 8 bases are a match to TRBD2. The CDR3 is 14 residues long. Trimming cost V 2 bases and J 8 bases; bases outside gene matches: 5. DNA of the CDR3: TGTGCCAGCAGTTTACAAGGGCGGGGGGACATTCAGTACTTC. Its protein is CASSLQGRGDIQYF.

The genes are TRBV11-2 and TRBJ2-1, with D hard to call. CDR1 is SGHAT and CDR2 is FQNNGV in the germline V gene. The CDR3 totals 13 residues. Trimming shortened V by 6 bases and J by 12 bases, and 18 bases separated the two germline ends. CDR3 DNA: TGTGCCAGCAGTCAAACCCCTAGGTGTGGGCAGTTCTTC. This gives the protein CASSQTPRCGQFF.